This T cell receptor (beta chain) was captured by sequencing in a study of blood T cell repertoires in COVID-19. Study-level information: Sites across the United States, Italy and Spain contributed samples from acute and convalescent COVID-19. PBMCs, B-cell-depleted T cells, or T cells were the source of the cDNA or gDNA that made up the material.

Per the original data handling: From reference gene primer amplification, estimates of nucleated cell counts were derived. Profiled with immunoSEQ multiplex PCR; TCRdb holds only in-frame clones, not every one. V, J and clone size were drawn from that table, and D and trimming were deduced from the DNA. The data show roughly 200,000 clones, 87% seen once. Germline V gene sequence: CDR1 GTSNPN, CDR2 SVGIG (reference sequence). This CDR3 comprises 12 residues. Deletions cut 5 bases from V and 10 bases from J, with 17 bases between. This clone was observed a single time. This sequence originates from a man between 60 and 70 years old who had recovered from COVID-19. This chain uses TRBV30 with TRBJ1-1; D perhaps matches TRBD1 (6 bases). Sequencing was carried out using peripheral blood. Written as DNA, the CDR3 is TGTGCCTGGGCCACGGGACAACGGGGAGCTTTCTTT. This sequence encodes CAWATGQRGAFF.